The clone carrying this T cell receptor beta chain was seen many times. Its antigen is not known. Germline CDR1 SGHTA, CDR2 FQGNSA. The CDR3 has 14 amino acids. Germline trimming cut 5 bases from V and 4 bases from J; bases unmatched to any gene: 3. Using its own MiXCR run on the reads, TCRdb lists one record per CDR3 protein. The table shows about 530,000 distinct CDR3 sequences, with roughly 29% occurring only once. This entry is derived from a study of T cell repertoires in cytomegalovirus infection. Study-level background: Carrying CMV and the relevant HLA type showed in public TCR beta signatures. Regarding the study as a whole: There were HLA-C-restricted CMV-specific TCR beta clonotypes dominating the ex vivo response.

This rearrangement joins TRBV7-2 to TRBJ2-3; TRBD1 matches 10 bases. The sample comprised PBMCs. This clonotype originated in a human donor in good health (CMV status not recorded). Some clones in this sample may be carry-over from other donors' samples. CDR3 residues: CASSQTGGPDTQYF. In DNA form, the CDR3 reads TGTGCCAGCAGCCAGACAGGGGGCCCAGATACGCAGTATTTT.